This TCR beta chain is from a study of identical twins. Notes on the study in general: The study found excess low generation probability among twin-shared out-of-frame alpha sequences.

The CDR3 spans 15 residues. The germline V gene encodes CDR1 DFQATT and CDR2 SNEGSKA (reference sequence). With V trimmed by 6 bases and J by 4 bases, 14 bases remained unmatched. TCRdb recomputed calls from the 5' RACE reads with MiXCR, one row per CDR3 protein. Of approximately 670,000 distinct CDR3 sequences listed, around 6% were seen once; the top ten hold roughly 2%. This clonotype was recorded many times. Its specificity is not known. The rearrangement uses TRBV20-1 and TRBJ1-1; 7 positions match TRBD1. The sequenced sample was naive T cells sorted from blood. This receptor was identified in a man aged 18 to 29 in good health. The CDR3: CSALEGRGQGTEAFF. CDR3 bases: TGCAGTGCCCTAGAGGGGAGGGGGCAGGGCACTGAAGCTTTCTTT.